This T cell receptor (beta chain) originates from a study of blood T cell repertoires in COVID-19. Study-level information: The United States, Italy and Spain supplied acute and convalescent COVID-19 samples.

Study processing details: By means of reference gene primer amplification, nucleated cell counts were estimated. Profiling relied on immunoSEQ multiplex PCR, and the TCRdb table lists in-frame clones only, not all of them. Clone size and the V and J calls come from that table; the DNA yielded D and trimming. The data show about 120,000 clones, 82% seen once. The germline V gene encodes CDR1 LNHDA and CDR2 SQIVND (reference sequence). The CDR3 is made up of 11 amino acids. V was pared by 1 base and J by 11 bases, with 8 bases between. The sequencing sample was made of peripheral blood. The clonotype originates from a human donor in a cohort sampled during active COVID-19. The rearrangement uses TRBV19 and TRBJ1-2; D call uncertain. CDR3 DNA sequence: TGTGCCAGTAGTATAGCGGAGGATTACACCTTC. This sequence encodes CASSIAEDYTF.